Following are 14 T cell receptor beta chains from one sample sequenced in a study of early T cells in non-severe SARS-CoV-2 infection. TCRdb reprocessed the 5' RACE reads with MiXCR, giving one entry per CDR3 protein. The table lists approximately 70,000 distinct CDR3 sequences, over 9.5% of them singletons. The sample consisted of whole blood. The receptor source for this set is an adult who was a healthcare worker with PCR-confirmed SARS-CoV-2 infection or an uninfected control (not recorded which).

A single count supports this clonotype. The chain is built from TRBV6-1 and TRBJ2-2, with a tentative D call TRBD1 (6 bases). The CDR3 totals 14 residues. In germline, CDR1 is MNHNS, CDR2 SASEGT. Trimming shortened V by 6 bases and J by 0 bases, and 8 bases separated the two germline ends. CDR3 DNA: TGTGCCAGCAGGACAGGTGCGAACACCGGGGAGCTGTTTTTT. Translating gives CASRTGANTGELFF.

This clonotype appeared a few times. The V call is TRBV19, the J call TRBJ1-2; 8 nucleotides align to TRBD1. The germline V gene has CDR1 LNHDA and CDR2 SQIVND (reference sequence). Unmatched junction bases numbered 5, after V lost 2 bases and J lost 6 bases. The length of the CDR3 is 14 residues. CDR3 nucleotides: TGTGCCAGTAGTATACAGGGGGCGATCAATGGCTACACCTTC. Encoded protein: CASSIQGAINGYTF. Using reference TRBV19 and TRBJ1-2 for the parts outside the CDR3, the full variable domain is DGGITQSPKYLFRKEGQNVTLSCEQNLNHDAMYWYRQDPGQGLRLIYYSQIVNDFQKGDIAEGYSVSREKKESFPLTVTSAQKNPTAFYLCASSIQGAINGYTFGSGTRLTVV.

This clonotype came up many times. V gene TRBV7-2 combines with J gene TRBJ2-3; either TRBD1 or TRBD2 may supply D (5 bases each). The CDR3 has 16 amino acids. Germline values: CDR1 SGHTA, CDR2 FQGNSA. Trimming took off 5 bases at V and 4 bases at J, with 19 bases between the two ends. The CDR3 bases are TGTGCCAGCAGCCCTCGCGCTGCCGGGACGTCAGATACGCAGTATTTT. The encoded protein is CASSPRAAGTSDTQYF.

The gene calls are TRBV6-2 or TRBV6-3 and TRBJ2-3; the match to TRBD2 covers 7 bases. Germline loops: CDR1 MNHEY, CDR2 SVGEGT. This CDR3 contains 14 residues. V lost 7 bases and J lost 0; bases outside the gene matches: 4. Written as DNA, the CDR3 is TGTGCCAGCATGGGAGCGGGAAGCACAGATACGCAGTATTTT. Its translation is CASMGAGSTDTQYF.

This clonotype was found many times. This rearrangement joins TRBV5-6 to TRBJ2-5; D is uncertain. Germline V gives CDR1 SGHDT, CDR2 YYEEEE. Trimming shortened V by 0 bases and J by 1 base, and 10 bases separated the two germline ends. The CDR3 has 15 amino acids. This chain's CDR3 is CASSLGLTIQETQYF. CDR3 in DNA: TGTGCCAGCAGCTTGGGACTGACGATCCAAGAGACCCAGTACTTC. Combining the CDR3 with reference TRBV5-6 and TRBJ2-5 gives the whole variable domain DAGVTQSPTHLIKTRGQQVTLRCSPKSGHDTVSWYQQALGQGPQFIFQYYEEEERQRGNFPDRFSGHQFPNYSSELNVNALLLGDSALYLCASSLGLTIQETQYFGPGTRLLVL.

With respect to this clonotype: A read error may produce the germline difference seen at one junction end. This chain connects TRBV5-1 to TRBJ2-6; weak D call: TRBD1 (5 bases). This CDR3 spans 13 amino acids. Germline loops: CDR1 SGHRS, CDR2 YFSETQ. The CDR3 DNA reads as TGCGCCAGCAGCCACTCTGGGGCCAACGTCCTGATTTTC. Protein sequence: CASSHSGANVLIF. Full variable domain (remainder filled in from reference TRBV5-1 and TRBJ2-6): KAGVTQTPRYLIKTRGQQVTLSCSPISGHRSVSWYQQTPGQGLQFLFEYFSETQRNKGNFPGRFSGRQFSNSRSEMNVSTLELGDSALYLCASSHSGANVLIFGAGSRLTVL.

The V and J genes are TRBV2 and TRBJ2-1; either TRBD1 or TRBD2 may fit D (6 bases each). The CDR3 is 14 amino acids. Germline assignment: CDR1 SNHLY and CDR2 FYNNEI. V was cut by 4 bases and J by 0 bases, with 7 bases left in between. This CDR3 is CASSGGASYNEQFF. In DNA form, the CDR3 reads TGTGCCAGCAGTGGGGGGGCCTCCTACAATGAGCAGTTCTTC.

This rearrangement joins TRBV7-2 to TRBJ2-5, with 11 bases that match TRBD2. Germline CDR1 and CDR2: SGHTA and FQGNSA. The length of the CDR3 is 15 residues. V was pared by 5 bases and J by 5 bases, with 7 bases of the junction left unmatched. CDR3 region: CASSPGTSGWETQYF. The CDR3 coding sequence is TGTGCCAGCAGCCCGGGGACTAGCGGTTGGGAGACCCAGTACTTC.

This clonotype was recorded many times. The J gene is TRBJ1-1, the V gene TRBV29-1; no clear D. The CDR3 spans 13 residues. The V end lost 6 bases, the J end lost 0 bases, and 11 bases lay between the germline ends. Germline V gene data show CDR1 as SQVTM and CDR2 as ANQGSEA. The CDR3 DNA reads TGCAGCGTCCGGCTTACCTTGAACACTGAAGCTTTCTTT. It specifies CSVRLTLNTEAFF.

This clonotype was seen at least ten times. CDR3 nucleotides: TGTGCCAGCAGAACCACGCTAGGTGGCTCAAGCAATCAGCCCCAGCATTTT. Translation: CASRTTLGGSSNQPQHF. This rearrangement joins TRBV12-3 or TRBV12-4 to TRBJ1-5; unclear D gene. Trimming left V 6 bases short and J 1 base short, with 19 bases between. There are 17 residues in the CDR3.

Many counts were recorded for this clonotype. V gene TRBV7-6 combines with J gene TRBJ2-7; 8 bases are shared with TRBD2. This CDR3 contains 15 residues. The J segment lost 2 bases and the V segment lost 5 bases, leaving 8 bases of the junction unmatched. CDR1 is SGHVS and CDR2 is FNYEAQ in the germline V gene. The CDR3 DNA reads as TGTGCCAGCAGCATTCAAGCGGGAGCGGCCTACGAGCAGTACTTC. The encoded protein is CASSIQAGAAYEQYF. The whole variable domain, remainder taken from reference TRBV7-6 and TRBJ2-7, is GAGVSQSPRYKVTKRGQDVALRCDPISGHVSLYWYRQALGQGPEFLTYFNYEAQQDKSGLPNDRFSAERPEGSISTLTIQRTEQRDSAMYRCASSIQAGAAYEQYFGPGTRLTVT.

This clonotype was observed a single time. V and J are TRBV20-1 and TRBJ2-7; 10 bases fit TRBD2. In germline, CDR1 is DFQATT, CDR2 SNEGSKA (reference sequence). The CDR3 is 14 residues long. With V trimmed by 3 bases and J by 3 bases, 5 bases remained unmatched. CDR3 sequence reads: CSASRTSGLYEQYF. The CDR3 bases are TGCAGTGCTAGCAGGACTAGCGGACTCTACGAGCAGTACTTC.

The chain carries TRBV19 and TRBJ1-4; a weak D match, TRBD1 (5 bases). CDR1 and CDR2 from the germline V gene are LNHDA and SQIVND (reference sequence). The CDR3 runs to 16 residues. With 3 bases removed from V and 3 bases from J, the gap between germline ends came to 14 bases. In DNA, the CDR3 is TGTGCCAGTAGTATTTCTCCGGGACGCTCTAATGAAAAACTGTTTTTT. Translating it yields CASSISPGRSNEKLFF.

This clonotype was seen more than once but under ten times. The genes are TRBV5-4 and TRBJ2-5; TRBD2 is a possible D gene (6 bases). Trimming took 4 bases from V and 1 from J, leaving 14 bases between them. Germline V gene lookup returns CDR1 SGHNT and CDR2 YYREEE (reference sequence). This CDR3 contains 15 residues. This CDR3 is CASSLRAGLQETQYF. Written as DNA, the CDR3 is TGTGCCAGCAGCCTTAGAGCGGGCCTCCAAGAGACCCAGTACTTC.